The T cell receptor beta chain under discussion was sequenced for a study of T cell responses to AZD1222 COVID-19 vaccine. Study-wide results and limits: Receipt of two AZD1222 doses was followed by a rise in Spike-specific TCR breadth and depth. Only a handful of AZD1222 recipients, roughly 6 in all, had baseline seropositivity. Regions 160-218 and 743-854 dominated among vaccine-associated CD4 TCRs spanning spike. Donors in the cohort were predominantly white British and more often female, and clonal diversity was possibly underestimated.

As to this clone: Its cognate antigen is unknown.

The assay was immunoSEQ multiplex PCR, and TCRdb's table has in-frame clones only and misses some. The sample lists tens of thousands of clones, approximately 83% occurring once. V lost 4 bases, J lost 2 bases, and 21 bases lay in between. The CDR3 is made up of 18 amino acids. Germline V gene lookup returns CDR1 MNHEY and CDR2 SVGEGT. The input for sequencing was peripheral blood, taken 28 days after the second AZD1222 dose. The sequence derives from an adult who received the AZD1222 COVID-19 vaccine. The chain carries TRBV6-2 or TRBV6-3 and TRBJ1-5; D is possibly TRBD1 (5 bases). CDR3 sequence: CASSWERGWGSGNQPQHF. CDR3 nucleotide sequence: TGTGCCAGCAGTTGGGAGAGGGGATGGGGGTCGGGCAATCAGCCCCAGCATTTT.